This T cell receptor beta chain originates from a study of blood T cells in healthy people across ages. Through a sample-barcoded 5' primer and a J-beta primer mix, a second PCR was run for roughly 6 to 12 cycles. TCRdb passed the 5' RACE reads through MiXCR, listing each CDR3 protein once. The sample carries more than 650,000 distinct CDR3 sequences, roughly 25% recorded once. This clonotype has more than one count but fewer than ten. Germline CDR1 reads SQVTM; CDR2 reads ANQGSEA. This CDR3 spans 13 amino acids. Trimming cost V 7 bases and J 3 bases; bases outside gene matches: 7. The same sample was also used in a study of T cells of mothers and their children. That work contributes: Relative to unrelated pairs, biologically related mother-child dyads exhibited marginally greater, non-significant overlap.

This TCR was recovered from a boy aged 5 to 17 in good health. The chain has TRBV29-1 and TRBJ2-7; 9 bases are a match to TRBD1. Sequencing input: blood. CDR3 residues: CSAARDRVYEQYF. CDR3 coding DNA: TGCAGCGCGGCCCGGGACAGGGTCTACGAGCAGTACTTC.